The 18 T cell receptor beta chains below were found in one sample sequenced in a study of blood T cell repertoires in COVID-19. The protocol was immunoSEQ multiplex PCR, while the TCRdb copy is restricted to in-frame clones and leaves out a portion. The sample includes around 81,000 clones, about 80% of them seen just once. The sequenced sample was peripheral blood. These receptors originate from a man aged 80 or over with acute or convalescent COVID-19.

This chain uses TRBV27 with TRBJ2-3; 9 bases align to TRBD1. V lost 5 bases to trimming and J lost 5 bases; unmatched junction nucleotides: 5. Germline CDR1 MNHEY, CDR2 SMNVEV (reference sequence). This CDR3 has 14 residues. The CDR3 is CASSTGTGRDTQYF. The CDR3 bases are TGTGCCAGCAGTACCGGGACAGGGAGAGATACGCAGTATTTT.

The chain couples TRBV7-9 to TRBJ1-2; 10 positions match TRBD1. Unmatched junction bases numbered 10, after V lost 5 bases and J lost 4 bases. CDR1 is SEHNR, CDR2 FQNEAQ, per germline (reference sequence). This CDR3 is 16 amino acids long. This CDR3 reads CASSLGGQGKRYGYTF. For the CDR3, the DNA is TGTGCCAGCAGCCTAGGGGGACAGGGGAAGCGCTATGGCTACACCTTC.

This CDR3 is CATSGGHYNEQFF. Written as DNA, the CDR3 is TGTGCCACCAGCGGGGGGCACTACAATGAGCAGTTCTTC. The chain couples TRBV28 to TRBJ2-1; the match to TRBD2 covers 9 bases. Per the germline V gene, CDR1 is MDHEN and CDR2 is SYDVKM. J lost 3 bases, V lost 10 bases, and 4 bases had no gene match. This CDR3 has 13 residues.

The CDR3 region is CASSLTKSDEQFF. In DNA form, the CDR3 reads TGTGCCAGCTCACTTACTAAGAGCGATGAGCAGTTCTTC. The chain combines TRBV18 with TRBJ2-1, with no clear D. With 4 bases removed from V and 8 bases from J, the gap between germline ends came to 12 bases. Germline V gene data show CDR1 as KGHSH and CDR2 as LQKENI. This CDR3 has 13 amino acids.

The chain joins TRBV19 to TRBJ1-1; the D gene is possibly TRBD1 (5 bases). V dropped 7 bases and J dropped 1 base, with 16 bases sitting between them. The CDR3 is 15 amino acids. CDR1 is LNHDA, CDR2 SQIVND, per germline (reference sequence). The CDR3, as DNA: TGTGCCAGTACCGCAGCCCGTAGGGGGAACACTGAAGCTTTCTTT. This translates into CASTAARRGNTEAFF.

The rearrangement links TRBV10-3 to TRBJ2-3; the D gene is possibly TRBD2 (5 bases). Per the germline V gene, CDR1 is ENHRY and CDR2 is SYGVKD. The CDR3 is 13 amino acids. Trimming removed 11 bases at V and 3 bases at J, with 15 bases between. The CDR3 nucleotides are TGTGCCTCCCGGGCGGGCCCGACAGATACGCAGTATTTT. Amino acid sequence: CASRAGPTDTQYF.

V and J are TRBV2 and TRBJ2-2; TRBD1 agrees at 7 bases. The CDR3 length is 17 residues. CDR1 SNHLY and CDR2 FYNNEI come from the germline V gene. Trimming removed 5 bases from V and 5 bases from J; junction bases left unmatched: 14. The CDR3 sequence is CASSKNDRAPRTGELFF. In DNA, the CDR3 is TGTGCCAGCAGTAAAAACGACAGGGCCCCTAGGACCGGGGAGCTGTTTTTT. The variable domain in full, completed from reference TRBV2 and TRBJ2-2, reads EPEVTQTPSHQVTQMGQEVILRCVPISNHLYFYWYRQILGQKVEFLVSFYNNEISEKSEIFDDQFSVERPDGSNFTLKIRSTKLEDSAMYFCASSKNDRAPRTGELFFGEGSRLTVL.

CDR3 bases: TGTGCCAGTAGTATAGCCCCACTAGCATTCCATGAGCAGTTCTTC. This gives the protein CASSIAPLAFHEQFF. V and J are TRBV19 and TRBJ2-1; possibly TRBD2 for D (6 bases). This CDR3 region has 15 residues. V gave up 1 base and J gave up 8 bases, with 15 bases separating them. Germline-derived CDR1 and CDR2 are LNHDA and SQIVND (reference sequence).

V and J are TRBV5-1 and TRBJ2-1; 12 nucleotides align to TRBD1. The CDR3 is made up of 14 amino acids. Germline V gives CDR1 SGHRS, CDR2 YFSETQ. J gave up 10 bases and V 4 bases, and 6 bases lay outside the gene matches. The CDR3 region has the DNA TGCGCCAGCAGCATCCGGGACAGGGGGCACGAGCAGTTCTTC. It codes for CASSIRDRGHEQFF.

The chain links TRBV4-1 to TRBJ2-7; D might be TRBD2 (6 bases). V lost 4 bases, J lost 1 base, and 14 bases lay in between. CDR3 size: 15 residues. Germline V CDR1 and CDR2: MGHRA, YSYEKL. In DNA, the CDR3 is TGCGCCAGCAGCCCTGCAAAAGGGACTTCCTACGAGCAGTACTTC. Protein product: CASSPAKGTSYEQYF.

The chain uses TRBV11-2 and TRBJ1-5, with 10 bases fitting TRBD1. Germline lookup yields CDR1 SGHAT and CDR2 FQNNGV. The CDR3 sequence is 16 residues long. V lost 5 bases and J lost 5; bases outside the gene matches: 9. The DNA of the CDR3 is TGTGCCAGCAGCCCCTCGACAGGGGGCCCACATCAGCCCCAGCATTTT. Encoded protein: CASSPSTGGPHQPQHF.

Only a few counts were recorded for this clone. The chain couples TRBV16 to TRBJ1-3; possible D gene TRBD1, 5 bases. The CDR3 is 14 residues long. The germline gives CDR1 KGHSY, CDR2 FQNENV. V shed 5 bases and J shed 1 base, with 9 bases lying between them. This CDR3 reads CASSKGDSGNTIYF. In nucleotides, the CDR3 is TGTGCCAGCAGCAAAGGGGATTCTGGAAACACCATATATTTT. Looking up the rest from reference TRBV16 and TRBJ1-3 gives the full variable domain: GEEVAQTPKHLVRGEGQKAKLYCAPIKGHSYVFWYQQVLKNEFKFLISFQNENVFDETGMPKERFSAKCLPNSPCSLEIQATKLEDSAVYFCASSKGDSGNTIYFGEGSWLTVV.

This rearrangement joins TRBV7-8 to TRBJ2-1; possible D gene TRBD2, 7 bases. This CDR3 has 14 residues. Germline lookup yields CDR1 SGHVS and CDR2 FQNEAQ. V was shortened by 1 base and J by 7 bases, with 11 bases between the two germline ends. The CDR3 loop is CASSLGTRGNEQFF. In DNA form, the CDR3 reads TGTGCCAGCAGCTTAGGGACTAGGGGGAATGAGCAGTTCTTC.

This chain links TRBV28 with TRBJ1-1; TRBD1 matches 8 bases. With V trimmed by 2 bases and J by 4 bases, 3 bases remained unmatched. The germline gives CDR1 MDHEN, CDR2 SYDVKM. The CDR3 runs to 14 residues. CDR3 residues: CASSLNTGGTEAFF. As DNA, the CDR3 is TGTGCCAGCAGTTTAAACACAGGGGGCACTGAAGCTTTCTTT.

V and J are TRBV9 and TRBJ2-7; maybe TRBD1 (6 bases). The V end lost 0 bases, the J end lost 3 bases, and 10 bases lay between the germline ends. CDR3 length: 14 residues. Germline lookup yields CDR1 SGDLS and CDR2 YYNGEE. CDR3 nucleotides: TGTGCCAGCAGCGTAGAAGGGACAAACTACGAGCAGTACTTC. Amino acids: CASSVEGTNYEQYF.

This clone was counted only a few times. This chain links TRBV7-9 with TRBJ1-1; a weak D match, TRBD1 (5 bases). Germline lookup yields CDR1 SEHNR and CDR2 FQNEAQ (reference sequence). V lost 6 bases and J 6 bases, leaving 17 bases between the germline ends. The CDR3 is made up of 14 amino acids. The CDR3 DNA reads TGTGCCAGCAGACCAACAATACAGGTCGCTGAAGCTTTCTTT. It yields the protein CASRPTIQVAEAFF.

CDR3 bases: TGTGCCAGCTCACCAAACTCGGGGTGGGATCAGCCCCAGCATTTT. Translation gives CASSPNSGWDQPQHF. This chain connects TRBV18 to TRBJ1-5; D gene uncertain. The V gene's germline CDR1 is KGHSH and CDR2 LQKENI. Trimming removed 2 bases at V and 5 bases at J, with 13 bases between. The CDR3 runs 15 residues.

The J gene is TRBJ2-3, the V gene TRBV9; D is unclear. The CDR3 totals 13 residues. Trimming shortened V by 0 bases and J by 4 bases, and 6 bases separated the two germline ends. Looked up from germline, CDR1 is SGDLS and CDR2 is YYNGEE. CDR3 in amino acids: CASSVGLADTQYF. CDR3 bases: TGTGCCAGCAGCGTAGGGCTAGCAGATACGCAGTATTTT.